This T cell receptor beta chain stems from a study of blood T cell repertoires in COVID-19. Across the study: COVID-19 samples collected from the United States, Italy and Spain covered acute and convalescent phases.

Authors' processing steps: The authors estimated nucleated cell counts from reference gene primer amplification. Clones were read by immunoSEQ multiplex PCR, and TCRdb kept only the in-frame ones, dropping some. That table gives V, J and clone size, and the DNA gave D and trimming. Here the sample spans around 190,000 clones, more than 75% being singletons. Assignments of participants to cohorts depended upon their own reported clinical history. V was pared by 2 bases and J by 0 bases, with 4 bases between. This CDR3 has 13 residues. CDR1 and CDR2 (germline): SGDLS, YYNGEE. The sample comprised PBMCs or T cells enriched from blood (not recorded which). The V gene is TRBV9, the J gene TRBJ2-3; D is ambiguous. The sequence was collected from a woman aged 50 to 65 with acute COVID-19. The CDR3 region has the DNA TGTGCCAGCAGCGTCATTAGCACAGATACGCAGTATTTT. Amino acids: CASSVISTDTQYF.